One and the same sample provided the 10 T cell receptor beta chains below, sequenced in a study of spatial heterogeneity in lung cancer. As to time point: sample taken at primary tumor resection. Unsorted tumor, nontumor lung tissue or cryopreserved PBMC supplied the whole RNA. A single record per CDR3 protein comes from TCRdb applying MiXCR to the 5' RACE reads. The table has 89,000 or so distinct CDR3 sequences, approximately 20% seen once; the top ten hold about 6.8%. The sample here was PBMCs, taken at surgery. These receptors were obtained from a male donor with early-stage non-small cell lung cancer.

The chain combines TRBV28 with TRBJ2-5; possibly TRBD1 or TRBD2 for D (5 bases each). The CDR3 runs 15 residues. V shed 2 bases and J shed 5 bases, with 15 bases lying between them. CDR1 is MDHEN, CDR2 SYDVKM, per germline. The CDR3 sequence: CASSLVGPVGETQYF. The DNA for the CDR3 is TGTGCCAGCAGTTTAGTGGGACCCGTAGGCGAGACCCAGTACTTC.

V gene TRBV4-2 combines with J gene TRBJ2-2; D unresolved. V dropped 4 bases and J dropped 1 base, with 7 bases sitting between them. The CDR3 extends over 14 amino acids. Looked up from germline, CDR1 is LGHNA and CDR2 is YNFKEQ. CDR3 in DNA: TGTGCCAGCAGCCGTCAAGGGAACACCGGGGAGCTGTTTTTT. Translated: CASSRQGNTGELFF.

Ten or more counts support this clonotype. This chain connects TRBV27 to TRBJ1-5, with 8 bases matching TRBD1. The J segment lost 3 bases and the V segment lost 8 bases, leaving 12 bases of the junction unmatched. This CDR3 contains 16 residues. The V gene's germline CDR1 is MNHEY and CDR2 SMNVEV (reference sequence). CDR3: CASVIRSGQVNQPQHF. CDR3 sequence (DNA): TGTGCCAGCGTTATCCGTTCGGGACAGGTCAATCAGCCCCAGCATTTT.

The rearrangement links TRBV3-1 to TRBJ1-3, with no clear D. The V gene lost 2 bases and the J gene lost 4 bases, with 12 bases spanning the gap. CDR3 length: 15 residues. The V gene's germline CDR1 is LGHDT and CDR2 YNNKEL (reference sequence). CDR3 region: CASSQTADGGNTIYF. The CDR3 DNA follows: TGTGCCAGCAGCCAAACTGCGGACGGAGGAAACACCATATATTTT. Full variable domain (outside the CDR3, taken from reference TRBV3-1 and TRBJ1-3): DTAVSQTPKYLVTQMGNDKSIKCEQNLGHDTMYWYKQDSKKFLKIMFSYNNKELIINETVPNRFSPKSPDKAHLNLHINSLELGDSAVYFCASSQTADGGNTIYFGEGSWLTVV.

This clonotype was seen ten or more times. CDR3 loop: CASSLASGGADTQYF. CDR3 in DNA: TGTGCCAGCAGCTTAGCTAGCGGGGGGGCAGATACGCAGTATTTT. This chain connects TRBV7-2 to TRBJ2-3; 11 bases agree with TRBD2. This CDR3 region has 15 residues. CDR1 is SGHTA, CDR2 FQGNSA, per germline. Trimming removed 0 bases from V and 4 bases from J; junction bases left unmatched: 0.

The rearrangement links TRBV12-3 or TRBV12-4 to TRBJ1-4; tentatively, D is TRBD1 (5 bases). The length of the CDR3 is 13 residues. V was trimmed by 3 bases and J by 5 bases, leaving 7 bases between them. The chain's CDR3 is CASSFGDNEKLFF. The CDR3 bases are TGTGCCAGCAGTTTCGGGGACAATGAAAAACTGTTTTTT.

This clonotype was seen more than once but under ten times. The V and J genes are TRBV27 and TRBJ2-3; 12 nucleotides agree with TRBD2. The CDR3 length is 18 residues. Germline assignment: CDR1 MNHEY and CDR2 SMNVEV (reference sequence). V lost 5 bases and J lost 3; bases outside the gene matches: 12. CDR3 residues: CASSPRLAGAQGTDTQYF. The CDR3 nucleotides read TGTGCCAGCAGTCCAAGACTAGCGGGAGCCCAAGGGACAGATACGCAGTATTTT.

The chain employs TRBV5-1 and TRBJ2-5, with D possibly matching TRBD2 (6 bases). The CDR3 totals 14 residues. The germline V gene encodes CDR1 SGHRS and CDR2 YFSETQ. Trimming removed 7 bases from V and 2 bases from J, with 15 bases in between. CDR3: CASRAEGRQETQYF. The CDR3 DNA sequence: TGCGCCAGCCGAGCGGAGGGCCGACAAGAGACCCAGTACTTC.

This clonotype was detected only a few times. The CDR3 loop is CASSARYNEQFF. As DNA, the CDR3 is TGTGCCAGCAGCGCCCGCTACAATGAGCAGTTCTTC. The chain has TRBV9 and TRBJ2-1; D ambiguous. Germline V CDR1 and CDR2: SGDLS, YYNGEE. V was trimmed by 3 bases and J by 3 bases, leaving 4 bases between them. The CDR3 loop spans 12 amino acids.

This clonotype was recorded many times. The chain links TRBV10-3 to TRBJ2-7; D may match TRBD1 or TRBD2 (5 bases each). Germline values: CDR1 ENHRY, CDR2 SYGVKD. The CDR3 has 13 residues. Trimming shortened V by 8 bases and J by 6 bases, and 17 bases separated the two germline ends. The CDR3 is CAIARGLEAEQYF. CDR3 in DNA: TGTGCCATCGCGAGGGGCTTGGAGGCCGAGCAGTACTTC.